The next 17 T cell receptor beta chains were all read from a single sample in a study of OX40 agonist ivuxolimab in advanced cancers. Sequencing used immunoSEQ multiplex PCR; TCRdb keeps in-frame clones, though not all of them. The sample includes 50,000 to 55,000 clones, about nine tenths seen only once; the top ten take less than 2%. Sequencing was performed on CD4+ or CD8+ T cells sorted from blood, taken in a trial of the OX40 agonist ivuxolimab. The source is an adult with an advanced solid tumor such as melanoma, head and neck, liver or kidney cancer.

This clone was picked up a small number of times. J is TRBJ1-5 and V is TRBV7-2; 8 bases match TRBD1. The CDR3 totals 15 residues. V gave up 1 base and J gave up 4 bases; unmatched junction bases: 3. The germline V gene encodes CDR1 SGHTA and CDR2 FQGNSA. CDR3 sequence (DNA): TGTGCCAGCAGCTTAGGGGACAGGATTAATCAGCCCCAGCATTTT. Translation: CASSLGDRINQPQHF.

This clone was counted a few times. The V call is TRBV19, the J call TRBJ1-2; 8 positions agree with TRBD1. Trimming cost V 9 bases and J 7 bases; bases outside gene matches: 10. Per the germline V gene, CDR1 is LNHDA and CDR2 is SQIVND (reference sequence). The CDR3 has 13 residues. For the CDR3, the DNA is TGTGCCAGCCATATTCAGGGGGCGCGTGGCTACACCTTC. Translation gives CASHIQGARGYTF.

The chain uses TRBV29-1 and TRBJ2-3; D uncertain. CDR3 length equals 14 residues. Germline CDR1 SQVTM, CDR2 ANQGSEA. Trimming took 2 bases from V and 0 from J, leaving 9 bases between them. The CDR3 is CSVELASSTDTQYF. The CDR3 DNA is TGCAGCGTTGAATTAGCTTCTAGCACAGATACGCAGTATTTT.

This clone appeared a single time. The CDR3 sequence is CASSTQAYEQYF. CDR3 DNA: TGTGCCAGCAGTACTCAGGCCTACGAGCAGTACTTC. V is TRBV28 and J is TRBJ2-7, with D unclear. This CDR3 has 12 amino acids. Between the trimmed V and J ends, which lost 5 bases and 2 bases, there was a span of 7 bases. CDR1 and CDR2 (germline): MDHEN, SYDVKM.

This clone was seen a few times. The J gene is TRBJ2-2, the V gene TRBV7-9; unclear D gene. Trimming cost V 5 bases and J 1 base, with 8 bases left between them. Germline V gene lookup returns CDR1 SEHNR and CDR2 FQNEAQ (reference sequence). The CDR3 runs 14 residues. CDR3 in amino acids: CASSLRRNTGELFF. As DNA, the CDR3 is TGTGCCAGCAGCCTCCGCAGGAACACCGGGGAGCTGTTTTTT.

CDR3 coding DNA: TGTGCCAGCTCACGCGGTGCTAGCAATCAGCCCCAGCATTTT. This codes for CASSRGASNQPQHF. This chain uses TRBV18 with TRBJ1-5; D ambiguous. Trimming left V 4 bases short and J 0 bases short, with 7 bases between. Germline V gene data show CDR1 as KGHSH and CDR2 as LQKENI. This CDR3 has 14 residues.

The chain employs TRBV7-2 and TRBJ1-5; 7 bases are a match to TRBD1. The germline V gene has CDR1 SGHTA and CDR2 FQGNSA. Unmatched junction bases numbered 6, after V lost 4 bases and J lost 0 bases. This CDR3 comprises 16 residues. The CDR3 sequence: CASSSQTGNSNQPQHF. CDR3 coding DNA: TGTGCCAGCAGCTCCCAGACAGGGAATAGCAATCAGCCCCAGCATTTT.

This rearrangement joins TRBV18 to TRBJ2-2; D is uncertain. The CDR3 covers 16 residues. The germline V gene has CDR1 KGHSH and CDR2 LQKENI. The V and J ends lost 1 base and 0 bases respectively, with 9 bases between them. The CDR3 region is CASSPQTGSNTGELFF. DNA for the CDR3: TGTGCCAGCTCACCACAGACGGGCTCGAACACCGGGGAGCTGTTTTTT.

The CDR3 sequence is CASSPGHNTEAFF. The CDR3 bases are TGTGCCAGCTCACCGGGACACAACACTGAAGCTTTCTTT. The chain has TRBV18 and TRBJ1-1; possibly TRBD1 for D (6 bases). This CDR3 is built from 13 residues. V lost 3 bases and J lost 2, with 7 bases in between. CDR1 and CDR2 (germline): KGHSH, LQKENI.

The CDR3 DNA sequence: TGCGCCAGCCGCCGGGACATTAATGAAAAACTGTTTTTT. It translates to CASRRDINEKLFF. The chain carries TRBV5-1 and TRBJ1-4; a weak D match, TRBD1 (6 bases). CDR1 is SGHRS, CDR2 YFSETQ, per germline. The CDR3 spans 13 residues. Trimming left V 7 bases short and J 4 bases short, with 11 bases between.

The CDR3 DNA follows: TGTGCCAGCAGTGACGCGTCAGGGGGTAATGAAAAACTGTTTTTT. This encodes CASSDASGGNEKLFF. The chain uses TRBV2 and TRBJ1-4; TRBD1 aligns across 7 bases. The CDR3 contains 15 residues. Germline lookup yields CDR1 SNHLY and CDR2 FYNNEI. The ends lost 3 bases at V and 4 bases at J; junction bases unmatched: 5.

V usage is TRBV5-1 and J usage is TRBJ1-2, with unresolved D. Germline CDR1 reads SGHRS; CDR2 reads YFSETQ. The CDR3 covers 13 residues. V was trimmed by 0 bases and J by 4 bases, leaving 7 bases between them. CDR3 loop: CASSLDGSYGYTF. The CDR3 coding sequence is TGCGCCAGCAGCTTGGACGGGAGCTATGGCTACACCTTC.

The V call is TRBV28, the J call TRBJ1-2; TRBD1 might be the D (5 bases). V dropped 11 bases and J dropped 8 bases, with 15 bases sitting between them. From germline, CDR1 is MDHEN and CDR2 SYDVKM. This CDR3 is built from 11 residues. The CDR3 sequence: CAAGRMGGYTF. The CDR3 DNA is TGTGCCGCGGGACGGATGGGAGGCTACACCTTC.

The CDR3: CASSQVRREPTGGLKETQYF. The CDR3 nucleotides are TGTGCCAGCAGCCAAGTGCGGCGGGAGCCTACCGGGGGGCTTAAAGAGACCCAGTACTTC. The chain joins TRBV14 to TRBJ2-5; possible D gene TRBD2, 7 bases. The CDR3 covers 20 residues. CDR1 and CDR2 (germline): SGHDN, FVKESK. V dropped 1 base and J dropped 3 bases, with 27 bases sitting between them. The whole variable domain, remainder taken from reference TRBV14 and TRBJ2-5, is EAGVTQFPSHSVIEKGQTVTLRCDPISGHDNLYWYRRVMGKEIKFLLHFVKESKQDESGMPNNRFLAERTGGTYSTLKVQPAELEDSGVYFCASSQVRREPTGGLKETQYFGPGTRLLVL.

This sequence joins TRBV6-1 and TRBJ1-5; 10 bases agree with TRBD1. CDR3 length: 15 residues. Germline CDR1 is MNHNS and CDR2 is SASEGT. V lost 5 bases, J lost 6 bases, and 7 bases stayed unmatched. CDR3 sequence (DNA): TGTGCCAGCAGTTCCGGACAGGGGGATTTTCAGCCCCAGCATTTT. Amino acids: CASSSGQGDFQPQHF.

This rearrangement joins TRBV6-4 to TRBJ2-3; TRBD2 aligns across 12 bases. V was clipped by 5 bases and J by 7 bases; unmatched bases: 7. The CDR3 has 15 residues. In germline, CDR1 is MRHNA, CDR2 SNTAGT. CDR3 bases: TGTGCCAGCAGTTTGACTAGCGGGAGTCAATATACGCAGTATTTT. This translates into CASSLTSGSQYTQYF.

The V gene is TRBV27, the J gene TRBJ2-3; D is uncertain. This CDR3 comprises 14 residues. Germline V lookup: CDR1 MNHEY, CDR2 SMNVEV (reference sequence). Trimming cost V 7 bases and J 1 base, with 12 bases left between them. CDR3 amino acids: CASKGPGGTDTQYF. CDR3 in DNA: TGTGCCAGCAAAGGGCCTGGGGGCACAGATACGCAGTATTTT.